This entry describes one T cell receptor (beta chain). The source of the sample is a study of naive and memory T cell subsets. This CDR3 comprises 16 residues. CDR1 and CDR2 (germline): DFQATT, SNEGSKA (reference sequence). Trimming cost V 0 bases and J 2 bases; bases outside gene matches: 3. The beta constant-region primer was an equimolar mix of two oligonucleotides covering TRBC1 and TRBC2. One entry per CDR3 protein results from TCRdb running MiXCR on the UMI-ligation and nested PCR reads. Among tens of thousands of distinct CDR3 sequences listed, around 10% were seen once. The sequence derives from a human donor in good health. Sample: central memory CD8+ T cells from blood. The chain carries TRBV20-1 and TRBJ2-3; TRBD2 matches at 12 bases. CDR3 coding DNA: TGCAGTGCTAGAGATGGGACTAGCGGGTTCACAGATACGCAGTATTTT. This encodes CSARDGTSGFTDTQYF.